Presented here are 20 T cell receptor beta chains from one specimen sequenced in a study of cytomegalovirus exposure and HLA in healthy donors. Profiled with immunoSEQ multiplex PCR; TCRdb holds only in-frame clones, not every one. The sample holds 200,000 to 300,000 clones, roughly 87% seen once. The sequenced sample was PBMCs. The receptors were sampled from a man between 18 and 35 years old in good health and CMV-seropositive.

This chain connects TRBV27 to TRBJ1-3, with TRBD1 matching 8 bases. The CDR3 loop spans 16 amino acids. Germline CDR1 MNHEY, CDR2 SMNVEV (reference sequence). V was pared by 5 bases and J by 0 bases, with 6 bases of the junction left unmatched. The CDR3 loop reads CASSGRTGLSGNTIYF. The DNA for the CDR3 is TGTGCCAGCAGTGGTAGGACAGGGCTCTCTGGAAACACCATATATTTT.

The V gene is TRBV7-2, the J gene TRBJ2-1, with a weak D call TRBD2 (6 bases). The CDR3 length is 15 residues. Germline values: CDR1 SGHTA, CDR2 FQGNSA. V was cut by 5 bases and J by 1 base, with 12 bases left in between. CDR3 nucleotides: TGTGCCAGCAGCCCAGGACTACGTTCCTACAATGAGCAGTTCTTC. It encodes CASSPGLRSYNEQFF. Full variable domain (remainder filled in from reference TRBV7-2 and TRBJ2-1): GAGVSQSPSNKVTEKGKDVELRCDPISGHTALYWYRQSLGQGLEFLIYFQGNSAPDKSGLPSDRFSAERTGGSVSTLTIQRTQQEDSAVYLCASSPGLRSYNEQFFGPGTRLTVL.

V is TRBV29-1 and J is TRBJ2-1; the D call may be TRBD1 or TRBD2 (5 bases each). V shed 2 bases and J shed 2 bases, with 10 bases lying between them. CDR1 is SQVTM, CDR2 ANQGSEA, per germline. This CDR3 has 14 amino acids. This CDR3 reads CSVESTGPYNEQFF. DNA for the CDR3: TGCAGCGTTGAATCGACGGGACCCTACAATGAGCAGTTCTTC.

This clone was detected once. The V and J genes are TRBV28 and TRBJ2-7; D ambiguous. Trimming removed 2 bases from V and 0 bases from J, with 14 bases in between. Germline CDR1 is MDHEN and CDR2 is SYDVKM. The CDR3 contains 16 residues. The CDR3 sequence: CASSLDRTRPSYEQYF. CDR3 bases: TGTGCCAGCAGTTTAGATAGGACGCGCCCCTCCTACGAGCAGTACTTC.

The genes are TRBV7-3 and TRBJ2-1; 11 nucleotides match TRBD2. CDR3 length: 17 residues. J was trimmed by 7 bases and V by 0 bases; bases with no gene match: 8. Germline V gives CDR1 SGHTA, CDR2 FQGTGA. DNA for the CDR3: TGTGCCAGCAGCTTAACTAGCGGGAGGGCCGCGGGGAATGAGCAGTTCTTC. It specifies CASSLTSGRAAGNEQFF.

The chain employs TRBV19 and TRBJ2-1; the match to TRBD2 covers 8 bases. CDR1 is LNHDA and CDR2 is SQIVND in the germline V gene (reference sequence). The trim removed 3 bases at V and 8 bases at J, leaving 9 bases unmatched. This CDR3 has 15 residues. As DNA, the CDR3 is TGTGCCAGTAGTATGGGCGGGAGGACCCCGCATGAGCAGTTCTTC. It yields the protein CASSMGGRTPHEQFF.

DNA for the CDR3: TGTGCCAGTAGTTGGGCTAGCGGGAGTCGGGGCAATGAGCAGTTCTTC. Translation gives CASSWASGSRGNEQFF. The V gene is TRBV19, the J gene TRBJ2-1; TRBD2 aligns across 10 bases. This CDR3 region has 16 residues. The V gene end was trimmed by 5 bases and the J gene end by 6 bases; junction bases not matched to a gene: 10. Germline CDR1 reads LNHDA; CDR2 reads SQIVND (reference sequence).

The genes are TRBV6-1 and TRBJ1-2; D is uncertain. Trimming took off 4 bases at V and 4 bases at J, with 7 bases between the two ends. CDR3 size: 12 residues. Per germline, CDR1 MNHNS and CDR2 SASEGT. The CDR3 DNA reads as TGTGCCAGCAGTGTAAGGGTCTATGGCTACACCTTC. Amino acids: CASSVRVYGYTF.

The CDR3 loop reads CASSDIRGQAFF. CDR3 sequence (DNA): TGTGCCAGCAGTGACATCAGGGGGCAAGCTTTCTTT. The J gene is TRBJ1-1, the V gene TRBV2, with TRBD1 identical over 8 bases. The CDR3 sequence is 12 residues long. Per germline, CDR1 SNHLY and CDR2 FYNNEI. With V trimmed by 3 bases and J by 9 bases, 3 bases remained unmatched. Together with reference TRBV2 and TRBJ1-1, the CDR3 gives the full variable domain: EPEVTQTPSHQVTQMGQEVILRCVPISNHLYFYWYRQILGQKVEFLVSFYNNEISEKSEIFDDQFSVERPDGSNFTLKIRSTKLEDSAMYFCASSDIRGQAFFGQGTRLTVV.

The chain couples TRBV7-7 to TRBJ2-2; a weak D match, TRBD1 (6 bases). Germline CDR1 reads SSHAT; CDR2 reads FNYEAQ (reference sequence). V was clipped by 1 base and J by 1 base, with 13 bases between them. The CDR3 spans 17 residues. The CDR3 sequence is CASSLGRTVKNTGELFF. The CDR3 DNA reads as TGTGCCAGCAGCTTAGGAAGGACAGTTAAGAACACCGGGGAGCTGTTTTTT. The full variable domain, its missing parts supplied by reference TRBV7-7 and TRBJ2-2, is GAGVSQSPRYKVTKRGQDVTLRCDPISSHATLYWYQQALGQGPEFLTYFNYEAQPDKSGLPSDRFSAERPEGSISTLTIQRTEQRDSAMYRCASSLGRTVKNTGELFFGEGSRLTVL.

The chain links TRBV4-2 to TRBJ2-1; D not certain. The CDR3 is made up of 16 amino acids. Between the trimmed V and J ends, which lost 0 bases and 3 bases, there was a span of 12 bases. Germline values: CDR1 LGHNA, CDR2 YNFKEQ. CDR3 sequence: CASSQDVARSYNEQFF. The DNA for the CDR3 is TGTGCCAGCAGCCAAGACGTGGCTAGGAGCTACAATGAGCAGTTCTTC.

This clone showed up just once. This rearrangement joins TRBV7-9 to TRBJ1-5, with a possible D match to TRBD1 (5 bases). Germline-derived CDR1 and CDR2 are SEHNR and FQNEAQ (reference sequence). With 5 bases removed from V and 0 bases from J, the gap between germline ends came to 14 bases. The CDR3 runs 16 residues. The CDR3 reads CASSKGADISNQPQHF. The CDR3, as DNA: TGTGCCAGCAGCAAAGGGGCGGACATTAGCAATCAGCCCCAGCATTTT.

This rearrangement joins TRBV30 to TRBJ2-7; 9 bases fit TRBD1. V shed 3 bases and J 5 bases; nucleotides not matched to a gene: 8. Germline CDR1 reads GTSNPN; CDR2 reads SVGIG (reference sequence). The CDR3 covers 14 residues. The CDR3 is CAWSDGTGTDEQYF. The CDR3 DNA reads TGTGCCTGGAGCGATGGGACAGGGACGGACGAGCAGTACTTC. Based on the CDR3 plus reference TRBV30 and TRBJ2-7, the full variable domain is SQTIHQWPATLVQPVGSPLSLECTVEGTSNPNLYWYRQAAGRGLQLLFYSVGIGQISSEVPQNLSASRPQDRQFILSSKKLLLSDSGFYLCAWSDGTGTDEQYFGPGTRLTVT.

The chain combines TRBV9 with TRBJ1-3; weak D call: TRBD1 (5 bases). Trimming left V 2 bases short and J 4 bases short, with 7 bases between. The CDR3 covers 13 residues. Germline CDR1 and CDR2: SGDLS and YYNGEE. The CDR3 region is CASSVSGGNTIYF. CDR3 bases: TGTGCCAGCAGCGTGTCAGGGGGAAACACCATATATTTT.

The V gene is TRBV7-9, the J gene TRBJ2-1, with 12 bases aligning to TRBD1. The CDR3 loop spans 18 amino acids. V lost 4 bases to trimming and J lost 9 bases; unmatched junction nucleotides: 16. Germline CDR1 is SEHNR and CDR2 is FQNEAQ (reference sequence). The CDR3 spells CASSSTWGGQGALTEQFF. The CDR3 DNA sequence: TGTGCCAGCAGCTCCACCTGGGGGGGACAGGGGGCGCTCACTGAGCAGTTCTTC. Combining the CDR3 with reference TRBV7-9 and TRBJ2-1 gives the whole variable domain DTGVSQNPRHKITKRGQNVTFRCDPISEHNRLYWYRQTLGQGPEFLTYFQNEAQLEKSRLLSDRFSAERPKGSFSTLEIQRTEQGDSAMYLCASSSTWGGQGALTEQFFGPGTRLTVL.

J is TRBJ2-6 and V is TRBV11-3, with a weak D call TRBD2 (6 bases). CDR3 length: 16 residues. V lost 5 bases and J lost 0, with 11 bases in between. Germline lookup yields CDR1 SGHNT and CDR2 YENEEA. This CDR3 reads CASSRGTASGANVLTF. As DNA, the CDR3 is TGTGCCAGCAGCCGGGGGACTGCCTCTGGGGCCAACGTCCTGACTTTC.

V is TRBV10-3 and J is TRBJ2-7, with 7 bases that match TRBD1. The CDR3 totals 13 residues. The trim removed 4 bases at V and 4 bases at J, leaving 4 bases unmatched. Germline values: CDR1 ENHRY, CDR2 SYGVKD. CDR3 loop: CAISAGTDYEQYF. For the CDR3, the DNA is TGTGCCATCAGTGCCGGGACAGATTACGAGCAGTACTTC.

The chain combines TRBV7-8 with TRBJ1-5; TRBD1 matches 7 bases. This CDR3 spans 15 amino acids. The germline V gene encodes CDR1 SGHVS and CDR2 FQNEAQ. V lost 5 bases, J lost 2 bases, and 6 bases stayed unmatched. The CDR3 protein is CASSQQGNGNQPQHF. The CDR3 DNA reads TGTGCCAGCAGCCAACAGGGGAACGGCAATCAGCCCCAGCATTTT. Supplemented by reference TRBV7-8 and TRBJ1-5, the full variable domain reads GAGVSQSPRYKVAKRGQDVALRCDPISGHVSLFWYQQALGQGPEFLTYFQNEAQLDKSGLPSDRFFAERPEGSVSTLKIQRTQQEDSAVYLCASSQQGNGNQPQHFGDGTRLSIL.

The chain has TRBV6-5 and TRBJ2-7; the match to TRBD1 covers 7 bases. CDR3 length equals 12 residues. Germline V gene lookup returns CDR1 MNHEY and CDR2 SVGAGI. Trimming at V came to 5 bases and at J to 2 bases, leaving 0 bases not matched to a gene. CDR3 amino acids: CASSGTAYEQYF. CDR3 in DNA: TGTGCCAGCAGTGGGACAGCCTACGAGCAGTACTTC.

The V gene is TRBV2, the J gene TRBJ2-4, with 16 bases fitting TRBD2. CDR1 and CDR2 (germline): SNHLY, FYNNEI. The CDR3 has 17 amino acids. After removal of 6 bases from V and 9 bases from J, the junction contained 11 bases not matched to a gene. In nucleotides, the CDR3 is TGTGCCAGCAGGCGGGGACTAGCGGGAGGGTTGAAAGGCATTCAGTACTTC. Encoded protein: CASRRGLAGGLKGIQYF. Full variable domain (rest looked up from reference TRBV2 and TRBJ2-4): EPEVTQTPSHQVTQMGQEVILRCVPISNHLYFYWYRQILGQKVEFLVSFYNNEISEKSEIFDDQFSVERPDGSNFTLKIRSTKLEDSAMYFCASRRGLAGGLKGIQYFGAGTRLSVL.